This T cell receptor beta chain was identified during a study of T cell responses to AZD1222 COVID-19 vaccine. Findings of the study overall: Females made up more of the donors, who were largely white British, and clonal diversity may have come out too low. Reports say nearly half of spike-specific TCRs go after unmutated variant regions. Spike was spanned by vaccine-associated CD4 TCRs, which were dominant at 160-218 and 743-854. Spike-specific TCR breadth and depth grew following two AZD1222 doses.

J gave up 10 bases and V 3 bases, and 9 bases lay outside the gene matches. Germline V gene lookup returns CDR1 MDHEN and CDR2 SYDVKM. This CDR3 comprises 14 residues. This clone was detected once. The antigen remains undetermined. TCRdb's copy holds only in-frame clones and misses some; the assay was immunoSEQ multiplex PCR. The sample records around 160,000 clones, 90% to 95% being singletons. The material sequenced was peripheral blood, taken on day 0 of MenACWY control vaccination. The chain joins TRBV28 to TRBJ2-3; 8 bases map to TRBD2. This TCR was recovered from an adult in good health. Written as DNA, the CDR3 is TGTGCCAGCAGTTTCGGGACTAGTCCCATGTCGCAGTATTTT. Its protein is CASSFGTSPMSQYF. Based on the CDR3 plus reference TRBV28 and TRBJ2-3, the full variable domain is DVKVTQSSRYLVKRTGEKVFLECVQDMDHENMFWYRQDPGLGLRLIYFSYDVKMKEKGDIPEGYSVSREKKERFSLILESASTNQTSMYLCASSFGTSPMSQYFGPGTRLTVL.